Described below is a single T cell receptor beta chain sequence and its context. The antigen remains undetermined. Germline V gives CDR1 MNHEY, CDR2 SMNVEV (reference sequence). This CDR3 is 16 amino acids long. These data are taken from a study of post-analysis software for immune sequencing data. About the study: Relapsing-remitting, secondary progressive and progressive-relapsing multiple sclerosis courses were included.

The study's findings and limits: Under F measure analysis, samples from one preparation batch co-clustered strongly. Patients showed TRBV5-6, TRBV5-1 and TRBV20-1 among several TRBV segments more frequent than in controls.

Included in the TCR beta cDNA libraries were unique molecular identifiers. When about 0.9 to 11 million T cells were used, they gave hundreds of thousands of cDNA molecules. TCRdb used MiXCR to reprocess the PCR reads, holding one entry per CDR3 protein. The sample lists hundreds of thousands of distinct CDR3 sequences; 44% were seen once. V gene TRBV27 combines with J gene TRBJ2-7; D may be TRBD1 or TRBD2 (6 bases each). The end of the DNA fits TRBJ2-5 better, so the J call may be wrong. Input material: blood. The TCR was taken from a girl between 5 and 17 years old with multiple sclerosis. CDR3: CASSFVGGTLTETQYF. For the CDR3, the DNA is TGTGCCAGCAGTTTCGTGGGGGGCACGCTAACGGAGACCCAGTACTTC.